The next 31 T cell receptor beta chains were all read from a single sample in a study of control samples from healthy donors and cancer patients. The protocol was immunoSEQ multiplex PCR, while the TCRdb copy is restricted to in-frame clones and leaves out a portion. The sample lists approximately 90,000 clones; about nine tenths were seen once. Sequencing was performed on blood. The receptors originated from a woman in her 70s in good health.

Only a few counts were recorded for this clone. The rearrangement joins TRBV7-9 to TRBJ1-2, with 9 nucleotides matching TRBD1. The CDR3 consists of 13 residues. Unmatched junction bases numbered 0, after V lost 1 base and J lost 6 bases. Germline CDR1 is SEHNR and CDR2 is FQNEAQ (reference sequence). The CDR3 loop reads CASSLGQGDGYTF. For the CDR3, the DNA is TGTGCCAGCAGCTTAGGACAGGGGGATGGCTACACCTTC.

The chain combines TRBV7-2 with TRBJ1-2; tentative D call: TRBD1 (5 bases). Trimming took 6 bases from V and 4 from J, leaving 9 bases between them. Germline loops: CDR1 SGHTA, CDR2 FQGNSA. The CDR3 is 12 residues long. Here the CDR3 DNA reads TGTGCCAGCAGTCTCGGGACCTATGGCTACACCTTC. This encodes CASSLGTYGYTF.

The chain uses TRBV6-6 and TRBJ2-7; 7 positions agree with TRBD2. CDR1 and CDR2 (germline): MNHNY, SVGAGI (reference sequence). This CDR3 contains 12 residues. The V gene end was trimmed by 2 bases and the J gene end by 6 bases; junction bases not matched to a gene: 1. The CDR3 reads CASSYPGGEQYF. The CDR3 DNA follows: TGTGCCAGCAGTTACCCGGGGGGCGAGCAGTACTTC.

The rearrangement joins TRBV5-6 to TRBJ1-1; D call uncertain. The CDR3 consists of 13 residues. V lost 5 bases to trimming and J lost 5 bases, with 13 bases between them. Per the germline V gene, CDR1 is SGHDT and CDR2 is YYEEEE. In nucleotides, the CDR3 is TGTGCCAGCAGGGACCGGGTGGGGACTGAAGCTTTCTTT. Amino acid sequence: CASRDRVGTEAFF.

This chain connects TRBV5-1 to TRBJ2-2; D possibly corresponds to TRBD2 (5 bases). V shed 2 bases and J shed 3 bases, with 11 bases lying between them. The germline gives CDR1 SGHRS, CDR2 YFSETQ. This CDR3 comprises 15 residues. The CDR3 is CASSFAGEDTGELFF. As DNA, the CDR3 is TGCGCCAGCAGCTTTGCGGGTGAGGACACCGGGGAGCTGTTTTTT.

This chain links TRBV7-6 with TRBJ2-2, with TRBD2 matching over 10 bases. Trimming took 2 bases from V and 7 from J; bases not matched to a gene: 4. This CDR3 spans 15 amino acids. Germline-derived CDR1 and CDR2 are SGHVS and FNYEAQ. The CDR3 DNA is TGTGCCAGCAGCTTAACTAGCGGGAAATTCGGGGAGCTGTTTTTT. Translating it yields CASSLTSGKFGELFF.

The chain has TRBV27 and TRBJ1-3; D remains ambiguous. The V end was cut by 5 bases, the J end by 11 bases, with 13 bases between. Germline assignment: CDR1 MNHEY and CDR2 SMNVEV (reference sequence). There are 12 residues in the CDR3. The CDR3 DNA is TGTGCCAGCAGTCCCCCCGAGGGCCCCATATATTTT. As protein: CASSPPEGPIYF.

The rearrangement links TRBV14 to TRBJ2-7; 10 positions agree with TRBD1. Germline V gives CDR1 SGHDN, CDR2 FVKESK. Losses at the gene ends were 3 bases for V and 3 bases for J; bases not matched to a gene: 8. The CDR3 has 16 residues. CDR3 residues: CASSQYLWTGGYEQYF. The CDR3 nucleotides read TGTGCCAGCAGCCAGTACCTCTGGACAGGGGGCTACGAGCAGTACTTC.

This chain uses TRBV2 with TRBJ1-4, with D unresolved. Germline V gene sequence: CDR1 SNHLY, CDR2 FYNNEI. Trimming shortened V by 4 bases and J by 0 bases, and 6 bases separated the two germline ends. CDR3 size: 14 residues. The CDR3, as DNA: TGTGCCAGCAGTGGACGGGCAACTAATGAAAAACTGTTTTTT. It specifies CASSGRATNEKLFF.

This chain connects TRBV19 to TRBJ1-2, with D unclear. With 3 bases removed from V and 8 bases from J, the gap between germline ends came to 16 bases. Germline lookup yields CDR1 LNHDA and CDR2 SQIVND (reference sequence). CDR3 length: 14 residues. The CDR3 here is CASSMVSLRLGYTF. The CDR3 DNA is TGTGCCAGTAGTATGGTGTCGCTAAGGCTCGGCTACACCTTC.

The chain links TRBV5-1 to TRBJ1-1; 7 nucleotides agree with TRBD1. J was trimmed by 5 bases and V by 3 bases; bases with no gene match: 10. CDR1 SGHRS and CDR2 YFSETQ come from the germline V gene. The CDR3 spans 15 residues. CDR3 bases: TGCGCCAGCAGCTCCCAGGGGAGGGGGCAAACTGAAGCTTTCTTT. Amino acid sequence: CASSSQGRGQTEAFF. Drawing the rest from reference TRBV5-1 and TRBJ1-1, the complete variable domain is KAGVTQTPRYLIKTRGQQVTLSCSPISGHRSVSWYQQTPGQGLQFLFEYFSETQRNKGNFPGRFSGRQFSNSRSEMNVSTLELGDSALYLCASSSQGRGQTEAFFGQGTRLTVV.

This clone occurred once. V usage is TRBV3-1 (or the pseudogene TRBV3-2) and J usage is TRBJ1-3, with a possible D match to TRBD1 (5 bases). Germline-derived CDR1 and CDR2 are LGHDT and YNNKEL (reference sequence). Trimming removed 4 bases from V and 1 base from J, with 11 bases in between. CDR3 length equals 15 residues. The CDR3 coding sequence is TGTGCCAGCAGCCGACAGAGGGGATCTGGAAACACCATATATTTT. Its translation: CASSRQRGSGNTIYF.

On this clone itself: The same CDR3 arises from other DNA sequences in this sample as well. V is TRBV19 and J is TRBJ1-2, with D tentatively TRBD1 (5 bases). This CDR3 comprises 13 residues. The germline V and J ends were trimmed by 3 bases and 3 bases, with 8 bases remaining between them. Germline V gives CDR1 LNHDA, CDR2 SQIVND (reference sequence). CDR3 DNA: TGTGCCAGTAGTATTCAGGGCGACTATGGCTACACCTTC. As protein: CASSIQGDYGYTF. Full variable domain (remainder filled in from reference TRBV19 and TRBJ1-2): DGGITQSPKYLFRKEGQNVTLSCEQNLNHDAMYWYRQDPGQGLRLIYYSQIVNDFQKGDIAEGYSVSREKKESFPLTVTSAQKNPTAFYLCASSIQGDYGYTFGSGTRLTVV.

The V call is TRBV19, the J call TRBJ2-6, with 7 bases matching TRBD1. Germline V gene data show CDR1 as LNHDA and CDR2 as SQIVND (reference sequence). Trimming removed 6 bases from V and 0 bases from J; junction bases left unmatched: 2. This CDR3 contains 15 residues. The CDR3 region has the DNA TGTGCCAGTAGGGGACAGACCTCTGGGGCCAACGTCCTGACTTTC. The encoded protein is CASRGQTSGANVLTF.

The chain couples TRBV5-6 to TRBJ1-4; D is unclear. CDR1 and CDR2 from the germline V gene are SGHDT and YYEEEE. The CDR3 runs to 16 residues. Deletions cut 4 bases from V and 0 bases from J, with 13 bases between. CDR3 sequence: CASSLGQAATNEKLFF. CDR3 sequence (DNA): TGTGCCAGCAGCCTCGGGCAGGCGGCAACTAATGAAAAACTGTTTTTT. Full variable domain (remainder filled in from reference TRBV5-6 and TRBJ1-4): DAGVTQSPTHLIKTRGQQVTLRCSPKSGHDTVSWYQQALGQGPQFIFQYYEEEERQRGNFPDRFSGHQFPNYSSELNVNALLLGDSALYLCASSLGQAATNEKLFFGSGTQLSVL.

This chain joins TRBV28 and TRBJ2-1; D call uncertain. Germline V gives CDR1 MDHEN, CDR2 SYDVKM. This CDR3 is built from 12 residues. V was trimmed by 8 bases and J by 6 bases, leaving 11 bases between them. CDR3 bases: TGTGCCAGCGGCAGGCCCCCCAATGAGCAGTTCTTC. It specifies CASGRPPNEQFF.

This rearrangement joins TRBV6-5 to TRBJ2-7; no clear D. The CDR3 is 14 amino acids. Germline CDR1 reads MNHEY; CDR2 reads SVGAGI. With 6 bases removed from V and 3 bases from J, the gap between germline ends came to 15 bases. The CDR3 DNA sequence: TGTGCCAGCAGCCCCATGAGGTGGGACTACGAGCAGTACTTC. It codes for CASSPMRWDYEQYF.

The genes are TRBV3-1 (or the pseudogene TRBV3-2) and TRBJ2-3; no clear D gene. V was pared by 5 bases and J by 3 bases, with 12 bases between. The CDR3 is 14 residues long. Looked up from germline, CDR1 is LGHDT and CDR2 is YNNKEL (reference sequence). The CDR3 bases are TGTGCCAGCAGCGCTCCTCCTCCGACAGATACGCAGTATTTT. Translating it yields CASSAPPPTDTQYF.

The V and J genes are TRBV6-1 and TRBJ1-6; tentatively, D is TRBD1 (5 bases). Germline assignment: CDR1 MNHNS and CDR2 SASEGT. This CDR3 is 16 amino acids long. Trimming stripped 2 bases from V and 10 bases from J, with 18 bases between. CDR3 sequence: CASSEFSRGVGSPLHF. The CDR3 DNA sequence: TGTGCCAGCAGTGAATTTTCACGGGGGGTTGGCTCACCCCTCCACTTT.

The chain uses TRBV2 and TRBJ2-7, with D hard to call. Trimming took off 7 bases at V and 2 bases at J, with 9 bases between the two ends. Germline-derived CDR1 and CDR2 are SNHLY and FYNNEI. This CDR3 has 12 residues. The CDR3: CASKAETYEQYF. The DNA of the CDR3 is TGTGCCAGCAAGGCAGAGACCTACGAGCAGTACTTC.

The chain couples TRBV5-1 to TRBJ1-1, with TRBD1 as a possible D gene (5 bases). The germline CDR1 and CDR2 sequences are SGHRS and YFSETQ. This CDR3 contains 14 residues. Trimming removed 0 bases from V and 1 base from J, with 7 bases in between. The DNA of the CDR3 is TGCGCCAGCAGCTTGGGGGGACCGAACACTGAAGCTTTCTTT. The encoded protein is CASSLGGPNTEAFF.

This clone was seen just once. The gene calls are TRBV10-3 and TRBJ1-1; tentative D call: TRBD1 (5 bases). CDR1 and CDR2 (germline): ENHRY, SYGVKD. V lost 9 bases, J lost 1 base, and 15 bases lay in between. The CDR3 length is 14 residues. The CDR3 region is CAIRWDGENTEAFF. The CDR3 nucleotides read TGTGCCATTCGATGGGACGGAGAGAACACTGAAGCTTTCTTT.

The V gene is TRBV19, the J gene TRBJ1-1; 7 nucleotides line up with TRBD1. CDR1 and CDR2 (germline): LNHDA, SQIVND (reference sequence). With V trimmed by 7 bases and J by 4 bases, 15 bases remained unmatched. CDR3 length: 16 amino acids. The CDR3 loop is CASTHGGQTLGTEAFF. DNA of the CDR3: TGTGCCAGTACCCATGGGGGACAGACTTTGGGCACTGAAGCTTTCTTT.

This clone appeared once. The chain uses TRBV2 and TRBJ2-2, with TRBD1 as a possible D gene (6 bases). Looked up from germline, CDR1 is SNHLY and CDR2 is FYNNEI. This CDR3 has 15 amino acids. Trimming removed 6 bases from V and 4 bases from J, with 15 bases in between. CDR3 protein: CASSASRGRTGELFF. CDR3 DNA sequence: TGTGCCAGCAGCGCCTCCAGGGGTCGCACCGGGGAGCTGTTTTTT. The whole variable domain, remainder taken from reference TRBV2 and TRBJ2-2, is EPEVTQTPSHQVTQMGQEVILRCVPISNHLYFYWYRQILGQKVEFLVSFYNNEISEKSEIFDDQFSVERPDGSNFTLKIRSTKLEDSAMYFCASSASRGRTGELFFGEGSRLTVL.

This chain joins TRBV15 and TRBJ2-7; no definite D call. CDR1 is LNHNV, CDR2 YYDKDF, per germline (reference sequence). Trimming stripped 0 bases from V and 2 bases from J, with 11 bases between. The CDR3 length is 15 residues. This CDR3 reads CATSRDPGGAYEQYF. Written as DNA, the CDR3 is TGTGCCACCAGCAGAGACCCAGGCGGAGCCTACGAGCAGTACTTC.

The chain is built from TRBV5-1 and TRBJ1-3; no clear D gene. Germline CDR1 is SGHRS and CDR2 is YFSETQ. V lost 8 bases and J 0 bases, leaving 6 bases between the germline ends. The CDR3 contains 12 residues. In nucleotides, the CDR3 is TGCGCCAGTTCAGACTCTGGAAACACCATATATTTT. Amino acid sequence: CASSDSGNTIYF.

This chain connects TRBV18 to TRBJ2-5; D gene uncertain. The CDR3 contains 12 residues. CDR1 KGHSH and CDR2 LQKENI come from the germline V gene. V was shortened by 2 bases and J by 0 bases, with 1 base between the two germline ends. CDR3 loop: CASSPNQETQYF. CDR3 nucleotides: TGTGCCAGCTCACCAAACCAAGAGACCCAGTACTTC.

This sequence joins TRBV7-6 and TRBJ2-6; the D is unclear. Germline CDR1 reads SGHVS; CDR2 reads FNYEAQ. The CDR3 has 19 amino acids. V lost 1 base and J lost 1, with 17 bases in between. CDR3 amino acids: CASSLVRQKIGSGANVLTF. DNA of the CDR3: TGTGCCAGCAGCTTAGTTCGGCAAAAGATCGGATCTGGGGCCAACGTCCTGACTTTC.

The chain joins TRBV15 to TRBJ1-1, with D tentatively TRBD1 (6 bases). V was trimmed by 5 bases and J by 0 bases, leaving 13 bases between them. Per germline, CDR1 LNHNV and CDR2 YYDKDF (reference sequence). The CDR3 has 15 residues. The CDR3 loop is CATSGRDTLNTEAFF. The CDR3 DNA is TGTGCCACCAGCGGCCGGGACACTTTGAACACTGAAGCTTTCTTT.

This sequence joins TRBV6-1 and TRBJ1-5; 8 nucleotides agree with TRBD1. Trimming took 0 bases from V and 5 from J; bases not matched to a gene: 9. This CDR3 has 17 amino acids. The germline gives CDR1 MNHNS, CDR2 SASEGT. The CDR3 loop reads CASSEAWGTGAYQPQHF. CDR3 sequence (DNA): TGTGCCAGCAGTGAAGCCTGGGGGACAGGAGCCTATCAGCCCCAGCATTTT.

The CDR3 spells CASREERGYGYTF. DNA for the CDR3: TGTGCCAGCAGAGAGGAGCGGGGCTATGGCTACACCTTC. This chain connects TRBV6-5 to TRBJ1-2; no reliable D call. The V end was cut by 6 bases, the J end by 4 bases, with 12 bases between. The CDR3 sequence is 13 residues long. Germline V gene lookup returns CDR1 MNHEY and CDR2 SVGAGI.